The 18 T cell receptor beta chains listed next were all sequenced from one sample in a study of T-cell reconstitution after alpha-beta-depleted transplantation in children. Construction of the TCRbeta library involved unique molecular identifiers. TCRdb re-called the PCR reads with MiXCR, one entry per CDR3 protein. The sample consists of about 350,000 distinct CDR3 sequences, about an eighth of them appearing once. The sequenced sample was PBMCs, obtained from the stem cell graft. The receptors derive from a human donor who donated a stem cell graft to a child with Fanconi anemia.

V and J are TRBV29-1 and TRBJ2-5; D is unresolved. V was pared by 1 base and J by 5 bases, with 11 bases between. The CDR3 loop spans 13 amino acids. CDR1 SQVTM and CDR2 ANQGSEA come from the germline V gene. CDR3: CSVEVAEWETQYF. The CDR3 DNA follows: TGCAGCGTTGAAGTTGCAGAATGGGAGACCCAGTACTTC.

This chain links TRBV12-3 or TRBV12-4 with TRBJ1-5; 7 bases fit TRBD1. The CDR3 runs 14 residues. V dropped 4 bases and J dropped 7; count of bases not matched to a gene: 7. The CDR3 nucleotides read TGTGCCAGCAGTTCCGGACAGGTTGGCCAGCCCCAGCATTTT. This encodes CASSSGQVGQPQHF.

In this sample, this clonotype turned up a few times. CDR3 DNA: TGTGCCAGCAGTACAGGGGGCGGTGAAAAACTGTTTTTT. It encodes CASSTGGGEKLFF. The chain employs TRBV12-3 or TRBV12-4 and TRBJ1-4; TRBD1 aligns across 9 bases. This CDR3 spans 13 amino acids. Trimming cost V 5 bases and J 7 bases; bases outside gene matches: 2.

This clonotype has a handful of counts. J is TRBJ2-3 and V is TRBV18; no firm D call. The CDR3 consists of 12 residues. V lost 3 bases to trimming and J lost 5 bases, with 6 bases between them. In germline, CDR1 is KGHSH, CDR2 LQKENI. In DNA, the CDR3 is TGTGCCAGCTCACCGGGCCTAGATACGCAGTATTTT. This encodes CASSPGLDTQYF.

This clonotype was seen more than once but under ten times. Just one base apart from a much larger clone, this may be a read error. V gene TRBV12-3 or TRBV12-4 combines with J gene TRBJ2-5, with D hard to call. The CDR3 sequence is 11 residues long. The ends were cut back, 4 bases at V and 4 bases at J, with 4 bases in the middle. The CDR3 loop reads CASSWRETQYF. For the CDR3, the DNA is TGTGCCAGCAGTTGGCGAGAGACCCAGTACTTC.

In its sample, this clonotype was seen a few times. This rearrangement joins TRBV3-1 to TRBJ2-6; D ambiguous. The V end was cut by 6 bases, the J end by 0 bases, with 9 bases between. Germline CDR1 LGHDT, CDR2 YNNKEL (reference sequence). The CDR3 has 15 residues. CDR3 in amino acids: CASRRVSSGANVLTF. The CDR3 DNA is TGTGCCAGCAGGCGTGTCAGCTCTGGGGCCAACGTCCTGACTTTC. The full variable domain, with the rest looked up from reference TRBV3-1 and TRBJ2-6, is DTAVSQTPKYLVTQMGNDKSIKCEQNLGHDTMYWYKQDSKKFLKIMFSYNNKELIINETVPNRFSPKSPDKAHLNLHINSLELGDSAVYFCASRRVSSGANVLTFGAGSRLTVL.

The chain has TRBV7-2 and TRBJ1-2; D is ambiguous. V lost 5 bases and J 10 bases, leaving 14 bases between the germline ends. The CDR3 totals 12 residues. From germline, CDR1 is SGHTA and CDR2 FQGNSA. This CDR3 reads CASSPTTATYTF. Written as DNA, the CDR3 is TGTGCCAGCAGCCCGACGACGGCCACCTACACCTTC.

This clonotype was seen a handful of times. V and J are TRBV7-2 and TRBJ1-5, with no clear D. CDR3 size: 15 residues. Germline V CDR1 and CDR2: SGHTA, FQGNSA. The V gene lost 6 bases and the J gene lost 0 bases, with 12 bases spanning the gap. CDR3 bases: TGTGCCAGCAGATACGGACCGCATAGCAATCAGCCCCAGCATTTT. It codes for CASRYGPHSNQPQHF.

This clonotype occurred many times. This rearrangement joins TRBV6-5 to TRBJ2-7; the match to TRBD2 covers 10 bases. After removal of 0 bases from V and 9 bases from J, the junction contained 8 bases not matched to a gene. The length of the CDR3 is 15 residues. Germline V gene sequence: CDR1 MNHEY, CDR2 SVGAGI. CDR3: CASSYSTSGGAVQYF. CDR3 coding DNA: TGTGCCAGCAGTTACTCGACGAGCGGGGGGGCGGTGCAGTACTTC.

A word on this clonotype: The conserved phenylalanine or tryptophan normally closing the CDR3 is absent here, so this likely arose from a read error. The CDR3 DNA follows: TGTGCCAGCAGCCACAACGCCGGGAATCCAGCTTTCTCT. Translating gives CASSHNAGNPAFS. The chain couples TRBV3-1 to TRBJ1-1; D is unclear. Germline assignment: CDR1 LGHDT and CDR2 YNNKEL (reference sequence). Trimming shortened V by 3 bases and J by 10 bases, and 15 bases separated the two germline ends. The CDR3 is made up of 13 amino acids.

V is TRBV12-3 or TRBV12-4 and J is TRBJ1-3, with a possible D match to TRBD1 (5 bases). Trimming shortened V by 5 bases and J by 0 bases, and 14 bases separated the two germline ends. The CDR3 totals 16 residues. CDR3 residues: CASSPDRPGSGNTIYF. The DNA for the CDR3 is TGTGCCAGCAGTCCTGACAGACCTGGCTCTGGAAACACCATATATTTT.

The gene calls are TRBV5-5 and TRBJ1-1; D might be TRBD1 (5 bases). Germline V gene lookup returns CDR1 SGHKS and CDR2 YYEKEE (reference sequence). V was cut by 4 bases and J by 2 bases, with 18 bases left in between. CDR3 length: 16 amino acids. DNA of the CDR3: TGTGCCAGCAGCCCTAATTCGGACACTCTAAACACTGAAGCTTTCTTT. It is translated as CASSPNSDTLNTEAFF.

This clonotype has a handful of counts. This sequence joins TRBV3-1 and TRBJ1-3; D is unclear. The CDR3 runs to 12 residues. Germline CDR1 is LGHDT and CDR2 is YNNKEL (reference sequence). Trimming removed 0 bases from V and 7 bases from J, with 4 bases in between. The CDR3 sequence: CASSQDVNTIYF. CDR3 in DNA: TGTGCCAGCAGCCAAGATGTTAACACCATATATTTT.

The chain couples TRBV25-1 to TRBJ2-1; 11 nucleotides align to TRBD2. The ends lost 3 bases at V and 7 bases at J; junction bases unmatched: 5. Germline V gene sequence: CDR1 MGHDK, CDR2 SYGVNS. There are 15 residues in the CDR3. This CDR3 is CASSDGGLAANEQFF. The DNA of the CDR3 is TGTGCCAGCAGTGATGGGGGACTAGCGGCAAATGAGCAGTTCTTC.

This clonotype was seen ten or more times. The J gene is TRBJ1-1, the V gene TRBV28; TRBD1 matches 8 bases. Losses at the gene ends were 6 bases for V and 3 bases for J; bases not matched to a gene: 6. Per germline, CDR1 MDHEN and CDR2 SYDVKM. This CDR3 is 14 amino acids long. The CDR3 nucleotides read TGTGCCAGCAGCGGACAGGGCTACGACACTGAAGCTTTCTTT. Translation: CASSGQGYDTEAFF.

This clonotype was seen only a few times. This CDR3 reads CASSYRDGYNEQFF. The DNA of the CDR3 is TGTGCCAGCAGTTATCGGGACGGCTACAATGAGCAGTTCTTC. The genes are TRBV6-2 or TRBV6-3 and TRBJ2-1; D assignment may be TRBD1 or TRBD2 (5 bases each). V shed 3 bases and J shed 3 bases, with 9 bases lying between them. CDR1 and CDR2 (germline): MNHEY, SVGEGT. The CDR3 loop spans 14 amino acids.

The chain carries TRBV5-6 and TRBJ2-7; 7 bases map to TRBD2. The ends lost 4 bases at V and 4 bases at J; junction bases unmatched: 14. The CDR3 covers 16 residues. The V gene's germline CDR1 is SGHDT and CDR2 YYEEEE. CDR3 sequence: CASSLFGGGNTYEQYV. DNA for the CDR3: TGTGCCAGCAGCCTCTTCGGCGGGGGAAATACGTACGAGCAGTACGTC.

There are a few counts of this clonotype. The chain links TRBV29-1 to TRBJ1-1; TRBD1 matches at 7 bases. This CDR3 has 14 amino acids. The germline CDR1 and CDR2 sequences are SQVTM and ANQGSEA. The V and J ends lost 7 bases and 5 bases, in that order; junction bases with no gene match: 13. The CDR3 reads CSAASTGSWTEAFF. The DNA for the CDR3 is TGCAGCGCCGCTTCGACAGGGTCGTGGACTGAAGCTTTCTTT.